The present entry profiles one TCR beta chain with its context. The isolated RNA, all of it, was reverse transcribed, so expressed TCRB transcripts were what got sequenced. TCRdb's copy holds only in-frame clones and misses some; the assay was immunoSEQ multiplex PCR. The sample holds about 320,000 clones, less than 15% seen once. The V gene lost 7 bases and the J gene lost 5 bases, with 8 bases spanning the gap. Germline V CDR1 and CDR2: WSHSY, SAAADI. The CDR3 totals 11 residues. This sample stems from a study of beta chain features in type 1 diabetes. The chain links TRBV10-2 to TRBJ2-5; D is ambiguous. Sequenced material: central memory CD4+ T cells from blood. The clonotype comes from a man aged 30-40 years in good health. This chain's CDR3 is CASTPGETQYF. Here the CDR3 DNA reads TGCGCCAGCACCCCCGGGGAGACCCAGTACTTC.